This T cell receptor (beta chain) was sequenced in a study of blood T cell repertoires in COVID-19. On the study more broadly: There were acute and convalescent COVID-19 samples, and they came from the United States, Italy and Spain.

The CDR3 runs to 15 residues. Trimming stripped 3 bases from V and 4 bases from J, with 12 bases between. The germline V gene has CDR1 MGHRA and CDR2 YSYEKL. This clone was observed once. Per the study methods: Amplifying reference gene primers gave estimates of nucleated cell counts. Sequenced by immunoSEQ multiplex PCR; TCRdb stores in-frame clones only, minus some. V and J calls and clone size are those listed in that table; D and trimming were worked out from the DNA. Of 350,000 to 450,000 clones in the sample, around 91% are singletons; the top ten hold 1.1%. Enrolled through a virtual design, the participants were between 18 and 89 years of age and came from 24 US areas.

The chain employs TRBV4-1 and TRBJ1-4, with D possibly being TRBD1 (5 bases). Specimen: PBMCs or T cells enriched from blood (not recorded which). The TCR originated in a man in his thirties or forties who had recovered from COVID-19. This CDR3 is CASSQQSGNNEKLFF. Here the CDR3 DNA reads TGCGCCAGCAGCCAGCAGTCAGGGAATAATGAAAAACTGTTTTTT.